This T cell receptor beta chain was identified in a study of blood T cell repertoires in COVID-19. The CDR3 is made up of 17 amino acids. CDR1 is LGHDT, CDR2 YNNKEL, per germline (reference sequence). The ends were cut back, 1 base at V and 7 bases at J, with 17 bases in the middle. Those enrolled, adults aged roughly 18 to 100 years, came from roughly 22 US areas. Participant-reported clinical history was the basis for cohort assignment. During the 2 weeks before they entered the study, exposed participants had met someone with a PCR-confirmed or clinician-diagnosed COVID-19 case. Using immunoSEQ multiplex PCR, the repertoire was profiled, and TCRdb retains in-frame clones only, with some absent. The table shows fewer than 250,000 clones, with around four fifths occurring only once.

The chain uses TRBV3-1 (or the pseudogene TRBV3-2) and TRBJ1-6, with D maybe TRBD1 (5 bases). The sequenced material came from PBMCs or T cells enriched from blood (not recorded which). This TCR came from a woman in her thirties or forties who had been exposed to COVID-19. For the CDR3, the DNA is TGTGCCAGCAGCCAAGGCGATCAAGGGGTGAGAAATTCACCCCTCCACTTT. Its protein product is CASSQGDQGVRNSPLHF.